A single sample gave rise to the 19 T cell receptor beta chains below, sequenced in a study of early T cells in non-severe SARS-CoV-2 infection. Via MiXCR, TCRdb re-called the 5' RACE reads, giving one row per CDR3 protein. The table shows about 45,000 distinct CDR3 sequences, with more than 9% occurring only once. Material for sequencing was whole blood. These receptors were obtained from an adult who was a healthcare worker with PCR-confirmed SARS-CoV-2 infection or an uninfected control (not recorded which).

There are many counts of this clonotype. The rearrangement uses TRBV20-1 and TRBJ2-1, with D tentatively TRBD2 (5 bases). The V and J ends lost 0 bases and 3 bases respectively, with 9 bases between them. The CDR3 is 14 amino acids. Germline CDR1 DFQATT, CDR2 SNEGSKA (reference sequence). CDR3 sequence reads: CSARDWRNYNEQFF. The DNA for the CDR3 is TGCAGTGCTAGAGATTGGAGGAACTACAATGAGCAGTTCTTC.

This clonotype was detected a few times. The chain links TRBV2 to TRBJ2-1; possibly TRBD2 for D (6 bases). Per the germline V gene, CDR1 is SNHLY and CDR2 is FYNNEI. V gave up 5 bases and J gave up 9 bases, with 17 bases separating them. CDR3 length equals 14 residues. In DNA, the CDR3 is TGTGCCAGCAGTCGGGACTCCTTTAAAGTTGAGCAGTTCTTC. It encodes CASSRDSFKVEQFF.

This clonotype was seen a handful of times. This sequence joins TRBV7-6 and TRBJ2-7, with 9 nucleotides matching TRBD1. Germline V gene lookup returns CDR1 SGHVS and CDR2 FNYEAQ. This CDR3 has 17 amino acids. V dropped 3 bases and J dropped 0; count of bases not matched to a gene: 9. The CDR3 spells CASSLDPGQGPSYEQYF. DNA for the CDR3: TGTGCCAGCAGCTTGGACCCGGGACAGGGCCCCTCCTACGAGCAGTACTTC. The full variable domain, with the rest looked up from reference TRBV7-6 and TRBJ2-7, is GAGVSQSPRYKVTKRGQDVALRCDPISGHVSLYWYRQALGQGPEFLTYFNYEAQQDKSGLPNDRFSAERPEGSISTLTIQRTEQRDSAMYRCASSLDPGQGPSYEQYFGPGTRLTVT.

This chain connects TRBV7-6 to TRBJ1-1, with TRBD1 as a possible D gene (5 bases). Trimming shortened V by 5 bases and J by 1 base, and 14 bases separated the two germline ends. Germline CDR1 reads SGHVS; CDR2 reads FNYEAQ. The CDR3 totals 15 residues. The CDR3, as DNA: TGTGCCAGCAGCCCCCCCCGGGGGGAGAACACTGAAGCTTTCTTT. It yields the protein CASSPPRGENTEAFF.

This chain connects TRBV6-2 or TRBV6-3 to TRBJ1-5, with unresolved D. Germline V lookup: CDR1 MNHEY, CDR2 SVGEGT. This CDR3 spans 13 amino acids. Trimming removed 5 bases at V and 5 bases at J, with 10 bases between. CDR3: CASSPVNYQPQHF. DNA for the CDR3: TGTGCCAGCAGTCCAGTAAACTATCAGCCCCAGCATTTT.

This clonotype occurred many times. The CDR3, as DNA: TGCAGCGTGGAGACGGACAGGGGGCGGGGAGAGACCCAGTACTTC. Residues: CSVETDRGRGETQYF. This sequence joins TRBV29-1 and TRBJ2-5; TRBD1 matches 11 bases. J was trimmed by 4 bases and V by 6 bases; bases with no gene match: 10. The CDR3 is made up of 15 amino acids. In germline, CDR1 is SQVTM, CDR2 ANQGSEA. Full variable domain (missing parts from reference TRBV29-1 and TRBJ2-5): SAVISQKPSRDICQRGTSLTIQCQVDSQVTMMFWYRQQPGQSLTLIATANQGSEATYESGFVIDKFPISRPNLTFSTLTVSNMSPEDSSIYLCSVETDRGRGETQYFGPGTRLLVL.

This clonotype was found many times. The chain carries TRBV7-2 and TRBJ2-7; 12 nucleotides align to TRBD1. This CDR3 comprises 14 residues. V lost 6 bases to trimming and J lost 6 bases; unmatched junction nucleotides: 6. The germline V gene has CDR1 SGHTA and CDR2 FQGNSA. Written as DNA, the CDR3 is TGTGCCAGCAGACCGGGACAGGGGGCTTTCGAGCAGTACTTC. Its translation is CASRPGQGAFEQYF.

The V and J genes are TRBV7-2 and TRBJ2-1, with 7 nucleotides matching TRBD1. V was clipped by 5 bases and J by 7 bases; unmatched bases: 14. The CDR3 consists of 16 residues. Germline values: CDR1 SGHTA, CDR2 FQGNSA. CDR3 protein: CASSLLLRGRANEQFF. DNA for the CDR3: TGTGCCAGCAGCCTGCTCCTGAGGGGGCGAGCAAATGAGCAGTTCTTC.

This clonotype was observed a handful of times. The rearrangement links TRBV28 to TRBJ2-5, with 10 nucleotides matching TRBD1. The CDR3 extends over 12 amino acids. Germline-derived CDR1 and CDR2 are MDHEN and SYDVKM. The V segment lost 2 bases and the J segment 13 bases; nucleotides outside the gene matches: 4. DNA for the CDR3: TGTGCCAGCAGTTTACAGACAGGGGGCTGGTACTTC. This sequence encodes CASSLQTGGWYF.

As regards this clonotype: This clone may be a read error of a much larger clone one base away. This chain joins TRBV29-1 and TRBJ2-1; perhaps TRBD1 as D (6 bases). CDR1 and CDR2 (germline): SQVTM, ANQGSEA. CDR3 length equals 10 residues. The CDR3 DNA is TGCGGCGTTTATACAGGGGAGCAGTTCTTC. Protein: CGVYTGEQFF.

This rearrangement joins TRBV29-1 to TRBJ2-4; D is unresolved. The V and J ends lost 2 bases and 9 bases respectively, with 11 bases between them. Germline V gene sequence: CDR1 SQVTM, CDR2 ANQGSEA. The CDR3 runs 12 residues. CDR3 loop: CSVEWSQGIQYF. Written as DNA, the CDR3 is TGCAGCGTTGAATGGTCCCAAGGCATTCAGTACTTC.

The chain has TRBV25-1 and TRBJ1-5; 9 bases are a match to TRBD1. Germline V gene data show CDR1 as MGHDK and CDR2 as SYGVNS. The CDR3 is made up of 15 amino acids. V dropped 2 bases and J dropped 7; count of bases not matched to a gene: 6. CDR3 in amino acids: CASSEGTGLGQPQHF. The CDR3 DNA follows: TGTGCCAGCAGTGAAGGGACAGGGCTAGGACAGCCCCAGCATTTT.

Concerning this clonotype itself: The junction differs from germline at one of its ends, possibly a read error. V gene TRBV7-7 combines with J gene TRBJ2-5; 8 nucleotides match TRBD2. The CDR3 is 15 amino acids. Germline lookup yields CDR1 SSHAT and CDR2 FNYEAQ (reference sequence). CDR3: CASSQRGLPQETQYF. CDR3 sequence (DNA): TGTGCTAGCAGCCAGCGGGGGCTTCCCCAAGAGACCCAGTACTTC.

The CDR3 nucleotides are TGTGCCACCGACCCCGGACAGGAAGCTTTCTTT. It encodes CATDPGQEAFF. This rearrangement joins TRBV28 to TRBJ1-1; the D gene is possibly TRBD1 (6 bases). Trimming took off 10 bases at V and 8 bases at J, with 14 bases between the two ends. Germline V gene sequence: CDR1 MDHEN, CDR2 SYDVKM. The CDR3 totals 11 residues. The full variable domain, completed using reference TRBV28 and TRBJ1-1, is DVKVTQSSRYLVKRTGEKVFLECVQDMDHENMFWYRQDPGLGLRLIYFSYDVKMKEKGDIPEGYSVSREKKERFSLILESASTNQTSMYLCATDPGQEAFFGQGTRLTVV.

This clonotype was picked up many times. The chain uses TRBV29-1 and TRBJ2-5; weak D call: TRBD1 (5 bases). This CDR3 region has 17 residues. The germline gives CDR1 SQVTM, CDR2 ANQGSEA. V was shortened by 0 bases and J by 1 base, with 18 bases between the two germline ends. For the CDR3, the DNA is TGCAGCGTTGAAGATTACCGACCACAGCAGGGCCAAGAGACCCAGTACTTC. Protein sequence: CSVEDYRPQQGQETQYF.

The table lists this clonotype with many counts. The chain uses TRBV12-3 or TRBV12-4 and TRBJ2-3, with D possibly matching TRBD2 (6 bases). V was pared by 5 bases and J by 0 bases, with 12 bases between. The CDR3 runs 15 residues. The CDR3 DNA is TGTGCCAGCAGTCTGGACTACTCTAGCACAGATACGCAGTATTTT. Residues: CASSLDYSSTDTQYF.

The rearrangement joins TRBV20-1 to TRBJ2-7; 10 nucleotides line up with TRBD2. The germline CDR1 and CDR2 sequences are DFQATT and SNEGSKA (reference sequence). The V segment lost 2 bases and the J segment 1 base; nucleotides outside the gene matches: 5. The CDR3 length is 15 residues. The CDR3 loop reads CSARPASGSSYEQYF. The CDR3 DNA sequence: TGCAGTGCTAGACCGGCTAGCGGGAGTTCCTACGAGCAGTACTTC.

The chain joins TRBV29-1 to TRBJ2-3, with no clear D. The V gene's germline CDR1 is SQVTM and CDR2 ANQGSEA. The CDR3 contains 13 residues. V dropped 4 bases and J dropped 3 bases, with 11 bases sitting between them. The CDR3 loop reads CSVGRPETDTQYF. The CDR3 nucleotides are TGCAGCGTTGGCCGGCCGGAAACAGATACGCAGTATTTT.

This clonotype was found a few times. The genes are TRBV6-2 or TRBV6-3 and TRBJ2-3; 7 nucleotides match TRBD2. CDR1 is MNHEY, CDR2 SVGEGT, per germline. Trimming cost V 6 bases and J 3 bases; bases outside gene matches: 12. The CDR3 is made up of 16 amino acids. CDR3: CASSYGGGRTTDTQYF. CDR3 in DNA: TGTGCCAGCAGCTATGGCGGGGGACGTACGACAGATACGCAGTATTTT.